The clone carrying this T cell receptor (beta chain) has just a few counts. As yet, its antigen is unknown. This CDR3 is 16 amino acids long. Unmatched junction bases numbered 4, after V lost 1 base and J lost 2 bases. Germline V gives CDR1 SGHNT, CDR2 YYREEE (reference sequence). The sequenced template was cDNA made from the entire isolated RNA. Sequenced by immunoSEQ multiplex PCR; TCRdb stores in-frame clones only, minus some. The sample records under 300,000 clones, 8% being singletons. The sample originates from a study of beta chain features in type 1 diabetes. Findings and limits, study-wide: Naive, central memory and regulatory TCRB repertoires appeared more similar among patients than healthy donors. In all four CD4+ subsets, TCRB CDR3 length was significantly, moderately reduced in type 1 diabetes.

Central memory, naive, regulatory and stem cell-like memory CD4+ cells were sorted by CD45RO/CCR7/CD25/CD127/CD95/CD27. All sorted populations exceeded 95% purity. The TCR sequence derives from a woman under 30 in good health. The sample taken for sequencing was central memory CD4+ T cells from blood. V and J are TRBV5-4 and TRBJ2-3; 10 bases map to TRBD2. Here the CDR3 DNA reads TGTGCCAGCAGCTTGACTAGCGGGGCCTCCACAGATACGCAGTATTTT. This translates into CASSLTSGASTDTQYF.